The clone carrying this TCR beta chain was seen ten or more times. This entry belongs to a study of T-cell reconstitution after alpha-beta-depleted transplantation in children. TCRbeta library construction was performed incorporating unique molecular identifiers. TCRdb reanalysed the PCR reads using MiXCR and keeps one entry per CDR3 protein. Of around 240,000 distinct CDR3 sequences listed, roughly a tenth are singletons. Trimming removed 3 bases from V and 7 bases from J; junction bases left unmatched: 11. Germline V lookup: CDR1 SGDLS, CDR2 YYNGEE. The CDR3 extends over 15 amino acids. This specimen was PBMCs from the stem cell graft donor, taken from the stem cell graft. The TCR was taken from a human donor who donated a stem cell graft to a child with SCID. This chain uses TRBV9 with TRBJ1-1; TRBD1 aligns across 8 bases. The CDR3 nucleotides read TGTGCCAGCAGCGCGGGACAGGCGGCGTTCAGTGAAGCTTTCTTT. It translates to CASSAGQAAFSEAFF.